What follows is one T cell receptor beta chain and its context. Its antigen target is currently unknown. No base quality information exists; no much larger clone differs at one position. These data originate in a study of blood T cells in healthy people across ages (dated by TCRdb to the mid-2010s). Notes on the research overall: In model experiments, roughly one uniquely barcoded TCR beta cDNA molecule per two T cells was captured by template switching. To track age-related changes in TCR beta repertoire diversity, the study relied on deep sequencing normalized with unique cDNA molecular identifiers. Four age groups were formed from the donors: young (average approximately 15 years), middle-aged (roughly 38), aged (more than 55) and long-lived (less than 85). To avoid experimental bias, donors of different ages were spread randomly across the sequencing lanes. For two donors (one aged 18 to 30 and one aged 80 or older), the study analyzed two additional independent replicas of 1 million unique cDNA reads from the same blood draw.

Overall study results and their limits: Donor CMV infection status was unknown, potentially confounding age-related changes in expanded clonotypes. Estimates of total diversity based on one million sequenced T cells were considered lower bounds and underestimates. There was a strong correlation between observed TCR beta diversity and the percentage of naive T cells measured by flow cytometry. Since profiling was done on bulk unsorted PBMCs, naive and antigen-experienced compartments could not be conclusively compared. Compared with the aged group, the long-lived group had more naive CD4+ T cells, fewer expanded clones and increased TCR diversity, a pattern suggesting age selection. Observed TCR beta diversity per million T cells fell roughly linearly with age, and a significant reduction was already apparent by age around 44.

The library was made by 5' RACE. The sequencing machine was an Illumina HiSeq 2500. A second PCR of roughly 6 to 11 cycles was performed with a sample-barcoded 5' primer and a J-beta primer mix. A template-switch 5' adaptor carrying 12 random nucleotides introduced a unique molecular identifier onto each TCR beta cDNA molecule. Each sample yielded at least 2.5 million CDR3-containing paired-end reads. First-strand cDNA was synthesized from all RNA with the Mint cDNA synthesis kit, primed by a TRBC-specific oligonucleotide. All cDNA was treated with uracil-DNA glycosylase and then went through a first 18-cycle PCR with the universal primers M1SS and BC2_uni_R. The authors processed their data as follows. Each sample was normalized by randomly selecting 1 million high-quality reads, each carrying a distinct molecular identifier. Instead of being binned into consensus sequences, reads that shared molecular identifiers were thrown out. MiTCR, with a Q25 quality threshold and the strictest error-elimination algorithm, was used for CDR3 identification, clonotype clustering and error correction. A nonparametric unseen species model with Euler transformation was used to estimate lower-bound total TCR beta diversity. In TCRdb, the public reads were trimmed at Q25 with fastp and aligned with MiXCR, with productive beta chains retained. Rows merge per CDR3 protein into single entries with the most common DNA and genes. These V and J calls rely on TCRdb rather than the paper's analysis. The sample contains approximately 800,000 distinct CDR3 sequences, about 37% of them found a single time. In total, the top ten clones hold 10% to 15% of the sample.

The donors were 40 or so Caucasian individuals from Russia, aged roughly 6 to 100 years, who were systemically healthy. Ten milliliters of peripheral blood were collected from each donor into EDTA-treated Vacutainer tubes. Ficoll-Paque density-gradient centrifugation was used to isolate PBMCs, with at least 6 million obtained per sample. Total RNA, at least 6 micrograms per sample, was extracted from PBMCs with Trizol reagent. Naive CD45RAhigh/CD27high T cell percentages were measured by flow cytometry on a PBMC aliquot from every donor. This clonotype was obtained from a man aged 18 to 30 in good health. Sequencing used blood.

The DNA is TGTGCCAGCGGTACCCGAGGACAGCTTTTCACAGATACGCAGTATTTT. Its protein reads: CASGTRGQLFTDTQYF. Recombination joined TRBV6-2 or TRBV6-3 with TRBJ2-3, with a weak D call of TRBD1 (6 bases match). Including cysteine and phenylalanine, the CDR3 has 16 amino acids. Left in the record is the CDR3 DNA by itself, 48 bases read in frame from the first base. Trimming at the junction amounts to 8 bases on V and 2 bases on J, and the germline ends lie 20 bases apart. The germline V gene provides CDR1 MNHEY and CDR2 SVGEGT.